This T cell receptor (beta chain) emerged from a study of blood T cell repertoires in COVID-19. Measured with immunoSEQ multiplex PCR; TCRdb has only the in-frame clones, and not every one. Altogether 200,000 or so clones are present, around 83% being singletons, with the ten largest covering approximately 6.5%. This CDR3 is 15 amino acids long. V was clipped by 10 bases and J by 2 bases, with 21 bases between them. CDR1 is LGHDT and CDR2 is YNNKEL in the germline V gene (reference sequence). This sequence was found in a woman in her thirties or forties with acute or convalescent COVID-19. Sequenced sample: peripheral blood. The chain employs TRBV3-1 (or the pseudogene TRBV3-2) and TRBJ2-7; possibly TRBD2 for D (6 bases). The CDR3 DNA sequence: TGTGCCACCCGCGGGGCTAGCAAGAGCCCCTACGAGCAGTACTTC. As protein: CATRGASKSPYEQYF.